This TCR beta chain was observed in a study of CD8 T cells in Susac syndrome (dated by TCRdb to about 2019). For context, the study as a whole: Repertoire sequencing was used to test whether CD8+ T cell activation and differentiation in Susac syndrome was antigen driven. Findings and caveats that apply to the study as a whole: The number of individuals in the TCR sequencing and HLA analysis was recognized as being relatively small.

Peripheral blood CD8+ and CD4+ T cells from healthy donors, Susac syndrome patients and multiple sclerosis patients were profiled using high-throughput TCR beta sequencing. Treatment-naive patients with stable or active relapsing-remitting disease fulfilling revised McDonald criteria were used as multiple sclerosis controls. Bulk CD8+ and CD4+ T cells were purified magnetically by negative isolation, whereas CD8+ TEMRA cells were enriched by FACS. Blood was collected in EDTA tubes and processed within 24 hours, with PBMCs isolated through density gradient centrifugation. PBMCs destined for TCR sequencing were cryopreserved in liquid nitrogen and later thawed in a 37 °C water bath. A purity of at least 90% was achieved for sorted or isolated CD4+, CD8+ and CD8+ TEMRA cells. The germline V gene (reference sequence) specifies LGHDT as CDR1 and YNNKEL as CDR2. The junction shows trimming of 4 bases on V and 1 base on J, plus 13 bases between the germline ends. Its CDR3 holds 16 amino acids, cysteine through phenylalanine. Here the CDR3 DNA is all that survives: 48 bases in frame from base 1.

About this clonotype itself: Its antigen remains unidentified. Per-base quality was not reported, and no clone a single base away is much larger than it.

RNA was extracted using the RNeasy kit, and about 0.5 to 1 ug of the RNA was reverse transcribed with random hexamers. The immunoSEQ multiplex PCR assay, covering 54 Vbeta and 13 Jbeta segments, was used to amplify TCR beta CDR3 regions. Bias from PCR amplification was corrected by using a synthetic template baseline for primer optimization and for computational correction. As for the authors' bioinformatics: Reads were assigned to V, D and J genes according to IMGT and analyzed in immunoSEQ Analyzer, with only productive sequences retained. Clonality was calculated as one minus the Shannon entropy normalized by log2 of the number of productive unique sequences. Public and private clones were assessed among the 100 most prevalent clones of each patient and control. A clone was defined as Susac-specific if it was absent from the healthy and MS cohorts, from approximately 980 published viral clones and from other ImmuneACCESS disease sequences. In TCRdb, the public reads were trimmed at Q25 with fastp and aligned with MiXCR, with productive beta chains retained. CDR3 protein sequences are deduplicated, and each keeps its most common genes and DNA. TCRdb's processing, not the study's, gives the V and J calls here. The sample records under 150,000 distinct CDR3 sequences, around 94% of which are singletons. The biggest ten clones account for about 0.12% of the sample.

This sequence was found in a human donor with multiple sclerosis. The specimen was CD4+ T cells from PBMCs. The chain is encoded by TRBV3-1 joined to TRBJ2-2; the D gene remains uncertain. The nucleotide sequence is TGTGCCAGCAGCCTCTGGGCTCGCGGGAACACCGGGGAGCTGTTTTTT. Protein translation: CASSLWARGNTGELFF.